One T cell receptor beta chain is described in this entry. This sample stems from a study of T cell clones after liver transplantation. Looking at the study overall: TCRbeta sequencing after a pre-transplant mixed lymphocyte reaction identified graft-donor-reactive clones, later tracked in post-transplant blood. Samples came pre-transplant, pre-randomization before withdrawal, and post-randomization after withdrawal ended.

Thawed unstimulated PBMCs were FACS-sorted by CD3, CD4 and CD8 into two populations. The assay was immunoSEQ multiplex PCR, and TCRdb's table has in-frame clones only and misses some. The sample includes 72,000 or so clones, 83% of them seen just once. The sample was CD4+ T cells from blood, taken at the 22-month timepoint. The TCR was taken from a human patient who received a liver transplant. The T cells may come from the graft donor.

The CDR3 nucleotides read TGCGCCAGCAGCCAACTACTACCCGGGACTAGCTCCTACAATGAGCAGTTCTTC. Protein sequence: CASSQLLPGTSSYNEQFF. The chain has TRBV4-3 and TRBJ2-1, with 8 nucleotides matching TRBD2. In germline, CDR1 is LGHNA, CDR2 YSLEER. The CDR3 runs 18 residues. J lost 0 bases, V lost 2 bases, and 9 bases had no gene match.